These 14 T cell receptor beta chains were sequenced from one sample in a study of prognosis after radiotherapy for stage I lung cancer. From genomic DNA, two-round multiplex PCR was used to amplify TCR beta CDR3. It was primers specific to each TRBV and TRBJ gene that first-round PCR used. TCRdb used MiXCR to reprocess the multiplex PCR reads, holding one entry per CDR3 protein. The sample has tens of thousands of distinct CDR3 sequences; roughly 29% are singletons. The sample consisted of PBMCs, taken before or after stereotactic body radiation therapy (not recorded which). The receptor source for this set is a donor of 50 years or more with non-small cell lung cancer.

A note on this clonotype: A read error is likely here: a far larger clone is one base away. The genes are TRBV6-9 and TRBJ1-1, with 7 bases lining up with TRBD1. There are 14 residues in the CDR3. The V segment lost 4 bases and the J segment 6 bases; nucleotides outside the gene matches: 8. CDR1 is MNHGY, CDR2 SVAAGI, per germline. CDR3 DNA sequence: TGTGCCAGCAGTTCCACACAGGGGTCCCCTGAAGCTTTCTTT. Protein product: CASSSTQGSPEAFF.

This clonotype was seen repeatedly, ten times or more. The chain is built from TRBV3-1 and TRBJ2-1; D gene unclear. CDR1 is LGHDT and CDR2 is YNNKEL in the germline V gene (reference sequence). Trimming took 1 base from V and 5 from J, leaving 6 bases between them. The CDR3 is 13 residues long. DNA for the CDR3: TGTGCCAGCAGCCAAGTCGCTGACAATGAGCAGTTCTTC. Translation gives CASSQVADNEQFF.

This clonotype came up many times. V and J are TRBV20-1 and TRBJ1-3; D uncertain. Germline CDR1 and CDR2: DFQATT and SNEGSKA (reference sequence). The CDR3 is 15 amino acids. V lost 3 bases, J lost 0 bases, and 12 bases lay in between. The CDR3 protein is CSARGALASGNTIYF. CDR3 nucleotides: TGCAGTGCTAGGGGAGCCTTGGCCTCTGGAAACACCATATATTTT.

This clonotype was found many times. This chain joins TRBV14 and TRBJ1-2; 7 bases align to TRBD1. Germline loops: CDR1 SGHDN, CDR2 FVKESK. Trimming took 0 bases from V and 5 from J; bases not matched to a gene: 6. This CDR3 contains 15 residues. The DNA of the CDR3 is TGTGCCAGCAGCCAAGAAGGGACAGCGGAATATGGCTACACCTTC. Protein: CASSQEGTAEYGYTF.

This clonotype was picked up many times. The chain joins TRBV20-1 to TRBJ2-5; D call uncertain. Germline V gene sequence: CDR1 DFQATT, CDR2 SNEGSKA (reference sequence). The CDR3 length is 12 residues. CDR3 loop: CSAVGFQETQYF. The CDR3 DNA is TGCAGCGCCGTTGGGTTTCAAGAGACCCAGTACTTC.

This clonotype appeared many times. The genes are TRBV2 and TRBJ2-5, with 10 bases that match TRBD2. After removal of 6 bases from V and 1 base from J, the junction contained 11 bases not matched to a gene. Per the germline V gene, CDR1 is SNHLY and CDR2 is FYNNEI. The CDR3 totals 17 residues. The CDR3 bases are TGTGCCAGCAGGACCCGGAATAGCGGGGGGTCCCAAGAGACCCAGTACTTC. Residues: CASRTRNSGGSQETQYF.

This clonotype was seen at least ten times. The CDR3 here is CASSPGQGLYGYTF. The CDR3 nucleotides read TGTGCCAGTAGTCCGGGACAGGGGCTCTATGGCTACACCTTC. The V gene is TRBV19, the J gene TRBJ1-2, with 10 nucleotides matching TRBD1. Looked up from germline, CDR1 is LNHDA and CDR2 is SQIVND (reference sequence). The CDR3 loop spans 14 amino acids. The J segment lost 4 bases and the V segment lost 5 bases, leaving 4 bases of the junction unmatched.

Notes on this clonotype: A junction boundary mismatches the germline segment, possibly from a read error. This chain links TRBV6-9 with TRBJ2-3, with 7 bases identical to TRBD2. CDR3 length equals 17 residues. The germline V gene encodes CDR1 MNHGY and CDR2 SVAAGI. The CDR3 spells CASSYSNAGVSTYTQYF. CDR3 coding DNA: TGTGCCAGCAGTTACTCGAACGCGGGGGTGAGCACATATACGCAGTATTTT.

This clonotype was observed many times. The chain employs TRBV7-9 and TRBJ2-1; D is ambiguous. Germline V CDR1 and CDR2: SEHNR, FQNEAQ (reference sequence). Trimming stripped 5 bases from V and 4 bases from J, with 9 bases between. The CDR3 spans 13 residues. The CDR3 loop reads CASSPTVYNEQFF. The CDR3 DNA reads TGTGCCAGCAGCCCCACAGTATACAATGAGCAGTTCTTC.

Notes on this clonotype: A far bigger clonotype differs at one base, so this is likely a read error. The chain is built from TRBV6-9 and TRBJ1-2; D might be TRBD1 (5 bases). Looked up from germline, CDR1 is MNHGY and CDR2 is SVAAGI. The CDR3 runs 17 residues. The CDR3 spells CASSSTRRDSPNYGYAF. The CDR3 nucleotides are TGTGCCAGCAGTTCTACACGCCGGGACTCCCCTAACTATGGCTACGCCTTC.

This clonotype was detected many times. The chain links TRBV7-9 to TRBJ2-7; D gene uncertain. The germline V gene encodes CDR1 SEHNR and CDR2 FQNEAQ (reference sequence). Trimming shortened V by 1 base and J by 3 bases, and 10 bases separated the two germline ends. This CDR3 is 14 amino acids long. CDR3 nucleotides: TGTGCCAGCAGCTTAGGGCAAGGGATCTACGAGCAGTACTTC. Translated: CASSLGQGIYEQYF.

As to this clonotype: A junction boundary mismatches the germline segment, possibly from a read error. The rearrangement uses TRBV6-2 or TRBV6-3 and TRBJ1-5, with 7 bases lining up with TRBD1. Per the germline V gene, CDR1 is MNHEY and CDR2 is SVGEGT. CDR3 length equals 16 residues. The CDR3 bases are TGTGCCAGCAGTACCGGGACAGCTCTTAGCAGTCAGCACCAGCATTTT. It is translated as CASSTGTALSSQHQHF.

This clonotype showed up many times. This chain uses TRBV15 with TRBJ2-7; D is perhaps TRBD1 (5 bases). CDR1 and CDR2 from the germline V gene are LNHNV and YYDKDF (reference sequence). CDR3 length: 13 amino acids. Trimming left V 0 bases short and J 7 bases short, with 10 bases between. This chain's CDR3 is CATSRDQGREQYF. DNA for the CDR3: TGTGCCACCAGCAGAGATCAGGGAAGGGAGCAGTACTTC. Full variable domain (rest looked up from reference TRBV15 and TRBJ2-7): DAMVIQNPRYQVTQFGKPVTLSCSQTLNHNVMYWYQQKSSQAPKLLFHYYDKDFNNEADTPDNFQSRRPNTSFCFLDIRSPGLGDTAMYLCATSRDQGREQYFGPGTRLTVT.

This clonotype showed up many times. V is TRBV3-1 and J is TRBJ2-1; D possibly matches TRBD1 or TRBD2 (5 bases each). This CDR3 has 15 amino acids. Per the germline V gene, CDR1 is LGHDT and CDR2 is YNNKEL (reference sequence). Trimming pared 2 bases from V and 0 bases from J, leaving 8 bases between. The CDR3 DNA reads TGTGCCAGCAGCCAACGGGGCAGCTCCTACAATGAGCAGTTCTTC. Translating it yields CASSQRGSSYNEQFF.